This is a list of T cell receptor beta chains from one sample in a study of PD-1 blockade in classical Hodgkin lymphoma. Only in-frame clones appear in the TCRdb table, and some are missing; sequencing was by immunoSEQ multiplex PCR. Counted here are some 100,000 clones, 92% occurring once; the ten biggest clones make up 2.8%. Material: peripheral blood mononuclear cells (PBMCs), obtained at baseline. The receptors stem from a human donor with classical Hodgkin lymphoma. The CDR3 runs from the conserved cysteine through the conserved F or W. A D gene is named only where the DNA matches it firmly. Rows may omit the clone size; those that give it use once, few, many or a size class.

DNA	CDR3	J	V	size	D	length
TGTGCCAGCAGCACCTACAATGAGCAGTTCTTC	CASSTYNEQFF	TRBJ2-1	TRBV28	-	-	11
TGTGCCAGCAGCTTCAGCGGGATAGGAGATACGCAGTATTTT	CASSFSGIGDTQYF	TRBJ2-3	TRBV5-6	-	TRBD2	14
TGTGCCAGCAGCTTAGTAACAGGCCAAGACGAGCAGTACTTC	CASSLVTGQDEQYF	TRBJ2-7	TRBV7-9	-	-	14
TGTGCCAGCAGCCCCCCCGGCGGAAACACCATATATTTT	CASSPPGGNTIYF	TRBJ1-3	TRBV5-6	-	-	13
TGTGCCAGCAGTGCTCATGTGGCCACTGAAGCTTTCTTT	CASSAHVATEAFF	TRBJ1-1	TRBV6-5	once	-	13
TGTGCCAGCAGCGACGGCGGGAGCTACTACAATGAGCAGTTCTTC	CASSDGGSYYNEQFF	TRBJ2-1	TRBV9	-	TRBD2	15
TGCGCCAGCAGCTTTTACGCTATTGGAGAGACCCAGTACTTC	CASSFYAIGETQYF	TRBJ2-5	TRBV5-1	-	-	14
TGTGCCAGCAGGAACCCCCACCGAGCCAAAAACATTCAGTACTTC	CASRNPHRAKNIQYF	TRBJ2-4	TRBV21-1	-	-	15
TGCGCCAGCAGTATTCAGGCAACGATGAACACTGAAGCTTTCTTT	CASSIQATMNTEAFF	TRBJ1-1	TRBV4-1	-	-	15
TGTGCCAGCAGCGGTCATGGTAACACTGAAGCTTTCTTT	CASSGHGNTEAFF	TRBJ1-1	TRBV9	-	-	13
TGTGCCTCGCAGATAGCCAAAAACATTCAGTACTTC	CASQIAKNIQYF	TRBJ2-4	TRBV28	-	-	12
TGTGCCAGCCCCGGGGGTAGGACTGAAGCTTTCTTT	CASPGGRTEAFF	TRBJ1-1	TRBV2	few	-	12
TGTGCCAGCAGTTTAGGACAAGTTGCGGATCAGCCCCAGCATTTT	CASSLGQVADQPQHF	TRBJ1-5	TRBV2	few	-	15
TGTGCCAGCAGTGATGTCCAGGGATCAGTACGAGATACGCAGTATTTT	CASSDVQGSVRDTQYF	TRBJ2-3	TRBV2	-	-	16
TGTGCCAGCAGTTTTTCTTTGGAGGTTACTGAAGCTTTCTTT	CASSFSLEVTEAFF	TRBJ1-1	TRBV27	-	-	14
TGCAGTGTAGGTTTAGGTTTCGGGCAGTTCTTC	CSVGLGFGQFF	TRBJ2-1	TRBV20-1	-	-	11
TGTGCCATCAGTGTAGGGGGTTCAGAAGCTTTCTTT	CAISVGGSEAFF	TRBJ1-1	TRBV10-3	-	-	12
TGTGCTAGTGGTTTATCTCAGAACACTGAAGCTTTCTTT	CASGLSQNTEAFF	TRBJ1-1	TRBV12-5	few	-	13
TGTGCCAGTAGTATGTACGCGAACTATGGCTACACCTTC	CASSMYANYGYTF	TRBJ1-2	TRBV19	once	-	13
TGCAGCGTTGAAGGGGTCACCGGGGAGCTGTTTTTT	CSVEGVTGELFF	TRBJ2-2	TRBV29-1	-	-	12
TGTGCCAGCAGCTTAGGGACTACATGGTCGATGGAGCAGTACTTC	CASSLGTTWSMEQYF	TRBJ2-7	TRBV7-9	-	-	15
TGTGCCAGCAGTTCAGGACTAGCGGGAGAATCTGCGCTCCTTACAGATACGCAGTATTTT	CASSSGLAGESALLTDTQYF	TRBJ2-3	TRBV27	once	TRBD2	20
TGCGCCAGCAGCTTGAGACTAGCGGGAGGGCCCATCCCTGAGACCCAGTACTTC	CASSLRLAGGPIPETQYF	TRBJ2-5	TRBV5-1	-	TRBD2	18
TGTGCCAGCAGTGAAGCGGGAGGGAGAAACACCATATATTTT	CASSEAGGRNTIYF	TRBJ1-3	TRBV6-1	-	-	14
TGTGCCAGCAGCCCAGCGGGAGGGCCATCTGATACGCAGTATTTT	CASSPAGGPSDTQYF	TRBJ2-3	TRBV7-9	-	TRBD2	15
TGCAGCGTTGAAGGGCGGGGGACCTACGAGCAGTACTTC	CSVEGRGTYEQYF	TRBJ2-7	TRBV29-1	-	TRBD2	13
TGTGCCAGCAGCTTTTTTAGCGGGGGCACCAATGAGCAGTTCTTC	CASSFFSGGTNEQFF	TRBJ2-1	TRBV7-9	-	TRBD2	15
TGTGCCAGCAGCTTGTCGCGGCGAGACGTTGGCTACACCTTC	CASSLSRRDVGYTF	TRBJ1-2	TRBV5-6	once	-	14
TGTGCCAGCAGCCGGGCCTCTTGGGAGCAGTACTTC	CASSRASWEQYF	TRBJ2-7	TRBV7-9	-	-	12
TGTGCCAGCTCACAGGGGGGGACGATAAACACTGAAGCTTTCTTT	CASSQGGTINTEAFF	TRBJ1-1	TRBV18	-	-	15
TGTGCCACCAGCAGAGGGCTAGCGGGAGAGACCCAGTACTTC	CATSRGLAGETQYF	TRBJ2-5	TRBV15	-	TRBD2	14
TGTGCCAGCAGTTTGGGCAGCGGTCAGCCCCAGCATTTT	CASSLGSGQPQHF	TRBJ1-5	TRBV27	-	-	13
TGCGCCAGCAGCTTGGGGCGTCGAGAGGGGACGAACACTGAAGCTTTCTTT	CASSLGRREGTNTEAFF	TRBJ1-1	TRBV5-1	once	-	17
TGTGCCAGCAGCCGTGAATTGAGCTCCTACAATGAGCAGTTCTTC	CASSRELSSYNEQFF	TRBJ2-1	TRBV11-2	-	-	15
TGTGCCAGCAGTCCTAGCGGGAGCCTCCCCGCGAACACCGGGGAGCTGTTTTTT	CASSPSGSLPANTGELFF	TRBJ2-2	TRBV9	once	TRBD2	18
TGCAGCGTTGAAGGAGGGGGACAGGAAATCTTTAATGAGCAGTTCTTC	CSVEGGGQEIFNEQFF	TRBJ2-1	TRBV29-1	-	TRBD1	16
TGTGCCAGCAGTGTAGGGAGAGATACGCAGTATTTT	CASSVGRDTQYF	TRBJ2-3	TRBV2	-	-	12
TGTGCCAGCAGCTTCCTCAGCGGCTACACCTTC	CASSFLSGYTF	TRBJ1-2	TRBV5-4	-	-	11
TGTGCCAGCAGTATCGACACGCTCCCAATTTCACCCCTCCACTTT	CASSIDTLPISPLHF	TRBJ1-6	TRBV2	-	-	15
TGTGCCAGCAGCCAAGGGGGGTTAATCTCCGACCACTCCTACAATGAGCAGTTCTTC	CASSQGGLISDHSYNEQFF	TRBJ2-1	TRBV4-2	-	-	19
TGCGCCCGGCCTGGGACTAGCGGGAGGTCCAAACCTAACAATGAGCAGTTCTTC	CARPGTSGRSKPNNEQFF	TRBJ2-1	TRBV10-1	-	TRBD2	18
TGTGCCAGTACCCCCGGGGGATACAGGGGGATATTAACGGATGGCTACACCTTC	CASTPGGYRGILTDGYTF	TRBJ1-2	TRBV19	-	TRBD1	18
TGCGCCAGCAGTGACCAGGGCGCGAACACTGAAGCTTTCTTT	CASSDQGANTEAFF	TRBJ1-1	TRBV10-1	-	-	14
TGTGCCAGCAGCTTCATGGACGGTTCTCAGCCCCAGCATTTT	CASSFMDGSQPQHF	TRBJ1-5	TRBV6-6	-	-	14
TGCGCCAGCAGCTTGGCTGGACAGGGTATGAACTATGGCTACACCTTC	CASSLAGQGMNYGYTF	TRBJ1-2	TRBV5-1	-	TRBD1	16
TGTGCCAGCACTAAGGAAGGGTTTGGGAACACTGAAGCTTTCTTT	CASTKEGFGNTEAFF	TRBJ1-1	TRBV2	-	-	15
TGTGCCAGCTCACCGGTCAGGGAGCTGTTTTTT	CASSPVRELFF	TRBJ2-2	TRBV18	once	-	11
TGTGCCAGCAGAGGCGTCGAAGGGGTAGTTGAAAAACTGTTTTTT	CASRGVEGVVEKLFF	TRBJ1-4	TRBV28	-	-	15
TGTGCCATCAGCGAGTGGACAGGGGGGCCTGGAAACACCATATATTTT	CAISEWTGGPGNTIYF	TRBJ1-3	TRBV10-3	-	TRBD1	16
TGCGCCAGCAGTGATTCTCGTTTCGGGGTTGACTCTGGGGCCAACGTCCTGACTTTC	CASSDSRFGVDSGANVLTF	TRBJ2-6	TRBV10-2	-	-	19
TGTGCCAGCAGTGAAAATACACCCGGCAGGGGGGGCACCGGGGAGCTGTTTTTT	CASSENTPGRGGTGELFF	TRBJ2-2	TRBV6-1	-	-	18
TGCGCCAGCAGCTTTGGGGACAGACTCACAGATACGCAGTATTTT	CASSFGDRLTDTQYF	TRBJ2-3	TRBV5-1	-	TRBD1	15
TGTGCCAGCAGTGCCCAAGTAGTAAACTATGGCTACACCTTC	CASSAQVVNYGYTF	TRBJ1-2	TRBV28	-	-	14